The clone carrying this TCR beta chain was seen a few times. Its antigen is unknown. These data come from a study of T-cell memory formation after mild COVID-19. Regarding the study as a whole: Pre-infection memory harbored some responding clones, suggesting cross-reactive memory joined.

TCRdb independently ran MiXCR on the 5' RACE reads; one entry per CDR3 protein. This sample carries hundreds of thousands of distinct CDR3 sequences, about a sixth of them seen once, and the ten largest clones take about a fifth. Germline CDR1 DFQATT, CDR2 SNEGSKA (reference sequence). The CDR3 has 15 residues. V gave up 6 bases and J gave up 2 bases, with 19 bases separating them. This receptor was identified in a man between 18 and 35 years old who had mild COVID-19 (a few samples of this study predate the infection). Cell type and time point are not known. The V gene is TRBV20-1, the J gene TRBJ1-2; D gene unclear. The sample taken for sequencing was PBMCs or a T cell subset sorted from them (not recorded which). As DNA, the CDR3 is TGCAGTGCAAAAAAGGCGGCAAAATCCAACTATGGCTACACCTTC. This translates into CSAKKAAKSNYGYTF.